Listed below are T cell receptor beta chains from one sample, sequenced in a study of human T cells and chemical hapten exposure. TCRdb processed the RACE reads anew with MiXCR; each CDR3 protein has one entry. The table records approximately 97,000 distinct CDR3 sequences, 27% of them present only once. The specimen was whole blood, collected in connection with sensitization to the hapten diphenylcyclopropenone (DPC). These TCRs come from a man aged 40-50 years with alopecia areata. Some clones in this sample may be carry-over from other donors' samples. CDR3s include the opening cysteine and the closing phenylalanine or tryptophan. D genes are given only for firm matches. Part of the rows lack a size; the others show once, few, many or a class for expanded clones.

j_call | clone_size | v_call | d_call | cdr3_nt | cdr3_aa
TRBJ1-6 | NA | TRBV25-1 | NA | TGTGCCAGCAGAGCGGAGTCGGTCAGTTCACCCCTCCACTTT | CASRAESVSSPLHF
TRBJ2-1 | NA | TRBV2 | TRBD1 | TGTGCCAGCAGTGGGCGAGGACAGGGGGCGAGGAATGAGCAGTTCTTC | CASSGRGQGARNEQFF
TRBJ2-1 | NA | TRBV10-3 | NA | TGTGCCATCAGTGTCGGCAATGAGCAGTTCTTC | CAISVGNEQFF
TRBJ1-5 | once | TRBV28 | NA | TGTGCCAGCAGCCTCCGACAGGCTCTTGGTCAGCCCCAGCATTTT | CASSLRQALGQPQHF
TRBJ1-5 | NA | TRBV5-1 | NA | TGCGCCAGCAGCTTTGGGGCAGGGACTCAGCCCCAGCATTTT | CASSFGAGTQPQHF
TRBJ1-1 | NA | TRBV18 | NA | TGTGCCAGCTCCCTCAGGACAGAGAGGAACACTGAAGCTTTCTTT | CASSLRTERNTEAFF
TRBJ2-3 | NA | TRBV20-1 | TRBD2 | TGCAGTGCTAGGTCTAGCGGGAGGGCCGCAGATACGCAGTATTTT | CSARSSGRAADTQYF
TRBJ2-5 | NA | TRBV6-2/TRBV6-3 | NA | TGTGCCAGCAGTCGGCCCACAGCAGGGAAAGAGACCCAGTACTTC | CASSRPTAGKETQYF
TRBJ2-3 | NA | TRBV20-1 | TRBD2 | TGCAGTGCTAGAGATGGGGGACTAGCGGGAGGAGGCACAGATACGCAGTATTTT | CSARDGGLAGGGTDTQYF
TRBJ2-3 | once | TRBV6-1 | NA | TGTGCCAGCAAATACTCAGAGGGGCCGCTTCAAACCGATACGCAGTATTTT | CASKYSEGPLQTDTQYF
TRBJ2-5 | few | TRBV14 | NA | TGTGCCAGCAGCCATGGACGGATACTAGAGACCCAGTACTTC | CASSHGRILETQYF
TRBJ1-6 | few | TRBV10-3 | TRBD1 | TGTGCCATCAGCCGGACAGGAAGGGATTCACCCCTCCACTTT | CAISRTGRDSPLHF
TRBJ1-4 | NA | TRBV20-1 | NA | TGCAGTGCTCGCGGGTACAGGGAAAATGAAAAACTGTTTTTT | CSARGYRENEKLFF
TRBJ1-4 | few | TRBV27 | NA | TGTGCCAGCAGACCCGTTACAGGGAGAGTAGACGAAAAACTGTTTTTT | CASRPVTGRVDEKLFF
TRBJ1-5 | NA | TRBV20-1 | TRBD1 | TGCAGTGCCAAACCCGACAGGGAGGGTCAGCCCCAGCATTTT | CSAKPDREGQPQHF
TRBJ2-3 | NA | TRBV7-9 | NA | TGTGCCAGCAGCTTAGGTACCGGTGAGAGTCCGCAGTATTTT | CASSLGTGESPQYF
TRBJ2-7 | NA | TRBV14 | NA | TGTGCCAGCAGCCAAGAGGGCAGGCTGGGCGAGCAGTACTTC | CASSQEGRLGEQYF
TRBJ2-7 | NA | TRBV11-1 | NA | TGTGCCAGCAGCTGTGGGACTCCCGAGCAGTACTTC | CASSCGTPEQYF
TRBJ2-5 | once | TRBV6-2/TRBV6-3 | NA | TGTGCCAGCAGTACCCGGACTAAAGAGACCCAGTACTTC | CASSTRTKETQYF
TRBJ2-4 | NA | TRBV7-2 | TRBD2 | TGTGCCAGCAGCTTTGTGCGGGGAACGGGAGGAAACATTCAGTACTTC | CASSFVRGTGGNIQYF
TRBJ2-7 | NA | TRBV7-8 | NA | TGTGCCAGCAGCTTACAGGAATTGACCTACGAGCAGTACTTC | CASSLQELTYEQYF
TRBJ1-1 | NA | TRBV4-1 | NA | TGCGCCAGCAGCCAAGTTGGACAGATGAACACTGAAGCTTTCTTT | CASSQVGQMNTEAFF
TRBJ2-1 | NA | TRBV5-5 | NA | TGTGCCAGCAGCTTGGATGGGGATTTTGTTAAGGAGCAGTTCTTC | CASSLDGDFVKEQFF
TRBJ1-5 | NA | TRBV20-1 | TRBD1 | TGCAGTTTTCGACAGGGGCGTCAGCCCCAGCATTTT | CSFRQGRQPQHF
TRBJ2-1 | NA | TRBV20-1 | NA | TGCAGTGGAGCTAGGCGCCACCCAACCTCCAATGAGCAGTTCTTC | CSGARRHPTSNEQFF
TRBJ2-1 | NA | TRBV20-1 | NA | TGCAGTGCTAGAATCGGGGAGGCTAGCCGAAGCAATGAGCAGTTCTTC | CSARIGEASRSNEQFF
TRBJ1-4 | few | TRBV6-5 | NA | TGTGCCAGCAGTGATAGGGGGGCGAATGAAAAACTGTTTTTT | CASSDRGANEKLFF
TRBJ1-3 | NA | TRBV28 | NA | TGTGCCAGCAGAGAATTCCAGGCCTCTGGAAACACCATATATTTT | CASREFQASGNTIYF
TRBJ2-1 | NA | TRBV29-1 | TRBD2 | TGCAGCGTCAGGACTAGCGGGAGAGGGCAGTTCTTC | CSVRTSGRGQFF
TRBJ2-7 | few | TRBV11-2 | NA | TGTGCCAGCAGCTACCCGGCCTCCTACGAGCAGTACTTC | CASSYPASYEQYF
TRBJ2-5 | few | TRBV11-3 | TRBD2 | TGTGCCAGCAGCCCAGGACTAGCGGGACAAGAGACCCAGTACTTC | CASSPGLAGQETQYF
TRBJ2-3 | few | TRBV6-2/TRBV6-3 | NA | TGTGCCAGCAGTTACTCCGCGAGAAGCAACGTTTTGTCGTCTACAGATACGCAGTATTTT | CASSYSARSNVLSSTDTQYF
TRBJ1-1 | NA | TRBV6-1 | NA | TGTGCCAGCAGGGAGAGAGGGCGGCACACTGAAGCTTTCTTT | CASRERGRHTEAFF
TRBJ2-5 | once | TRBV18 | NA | TGTGCCAGCTCACCACGTGAGACCCAGTACTTC | CASSPRETQYF
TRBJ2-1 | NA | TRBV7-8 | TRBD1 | TGTGCCAGCAGCGCCCAGACAGGGACCTACAATGAGCAGTTCTTC | CASSAQTGTYNEQFF
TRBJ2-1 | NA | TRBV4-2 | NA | TGTGCCAGCAGCCAAGGCCAGGGACTCCTCGGCTACGATGAGCAGTTCTTC | CASSQGQGLLGYDEQFF
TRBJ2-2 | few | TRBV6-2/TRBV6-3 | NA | TGTGCCAGCAGTAAAGTCCTAGCATGGAACACCGGGGAGCTGTTTTTT | CASSKVLAWNTGELFF
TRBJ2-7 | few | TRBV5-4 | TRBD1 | TGTGCCAGCAGTTCCGGACAGGCCTCCTACGAGCAGTACTTC | CASSSGQASYEQYF
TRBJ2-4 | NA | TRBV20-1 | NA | TGCAGTGCTGGGAGGACTTCCCCAGACCCCTTC | CSAGRTSPDPF
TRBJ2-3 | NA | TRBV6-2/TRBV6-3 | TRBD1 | TGTGCCAGCAGTTACTCGAGCGGACAGGGCTACGATACGCAGTATTTT | CASSYSSGQGYDTQYF
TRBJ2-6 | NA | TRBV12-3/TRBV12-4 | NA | TGTGCCAGCAGTCCCCGGGGCAGTAAGAAGGAAAGGGCCAACGTCCTGACTTTC | CASSPRGSKKERANVLTF
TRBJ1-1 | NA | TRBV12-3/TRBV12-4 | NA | TGTGCCAGCAGCCACCCCGGAGACACTGAAGCTTTCTTT | CASSHPGDTEAFF
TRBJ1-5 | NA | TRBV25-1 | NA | TGTGCCAGCAGTGAGGGTAGGGGAGCTCAGCCCCAGCATTTT | CASSEGRGAQPQHF
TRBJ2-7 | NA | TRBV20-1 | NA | TGCAGTGCCCCTCGATCAGGGTCCTACGAGCAGTACTTC | CSAPRSGSYEQYF
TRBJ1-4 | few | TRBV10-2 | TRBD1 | TGCGCCAGCAGTACTCCGGGACAGGGTGAAAAACTGTTTTTT | CASSTPGQGEKLFF
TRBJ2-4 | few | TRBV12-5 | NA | TGTGCTAGTGGTTTGGGGTACGGCGACTTGTACTTC | CASGLGYGDLYF
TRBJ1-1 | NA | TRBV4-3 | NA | TGCGCCAGCAGCCAAGAAACCAGGTTAGGGACTGAAGCTTTCTTT | CASSQETRLGTEAFF
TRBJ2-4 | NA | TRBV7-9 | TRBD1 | TGTGCCAGCAGCTTACCCCGGGACAGGAATGACCTAGCCAAAAACATTCAGTACTTC | CASSLPRDRNDLAKNIQYF